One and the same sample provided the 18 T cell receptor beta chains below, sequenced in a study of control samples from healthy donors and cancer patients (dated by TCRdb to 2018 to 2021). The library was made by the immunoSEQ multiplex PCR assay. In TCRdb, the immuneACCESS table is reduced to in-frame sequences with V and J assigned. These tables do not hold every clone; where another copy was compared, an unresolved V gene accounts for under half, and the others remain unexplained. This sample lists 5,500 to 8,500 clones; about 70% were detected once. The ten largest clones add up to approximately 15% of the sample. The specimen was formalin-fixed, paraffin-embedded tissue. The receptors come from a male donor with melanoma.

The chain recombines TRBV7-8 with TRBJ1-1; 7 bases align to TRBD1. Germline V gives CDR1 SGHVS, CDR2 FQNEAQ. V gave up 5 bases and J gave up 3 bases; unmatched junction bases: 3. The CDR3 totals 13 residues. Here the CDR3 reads CASSHRGDTEAFF. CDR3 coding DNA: TGTGCCAGCAGCCACAGGGGAGACACTGAAGCTTTCTTT. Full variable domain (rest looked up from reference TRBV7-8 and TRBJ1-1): GAGVSQSPRYKVAKRGQDVALRCDPISGHVSLFWYQQALGQGPEFLTYFQNEAQLDKSGLPSDRFFAERPEGSVSTLKIQRTQQEDSAVYLCASSHRGDTEAFFGQGTRLTVV.

The CDR3 loop reads CASSYQAGGHNSPLHF. The CDR3, as DNA: TGTGCCAGCAGCTATCAAGCGGGAGGCCATAATTCACCCCTCCACTTT. The rearrangement links TRBV13 to TRBJ1-6; D gene uncertain. The V gene's germline CDR1 is PRHDT and CDR2 FYEKMQ (reference sequence). This CDR3 region has 16 residues. V was clipped by 4 bases and J by 5 bases, with 15 bases between them.

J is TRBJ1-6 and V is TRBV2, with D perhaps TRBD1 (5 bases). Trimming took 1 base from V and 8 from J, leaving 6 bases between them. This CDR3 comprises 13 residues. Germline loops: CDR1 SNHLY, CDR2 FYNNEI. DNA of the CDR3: TGTGCCAGCAGTGAAGAGGGGCATTCACCCCTCCACTTT. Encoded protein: CASSEEGHSPLHF. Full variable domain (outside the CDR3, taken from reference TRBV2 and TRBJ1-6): EPEVTQTPSHQVTQMGQEVILRCVPISNHLYFYWYRQILGQKVEFLVSFYNNEISEKSEIFDDQFSVERPDGSNFTLKIRSTKLEDSAMYFCASSEEGHSPLHFGNGTRLTVT.

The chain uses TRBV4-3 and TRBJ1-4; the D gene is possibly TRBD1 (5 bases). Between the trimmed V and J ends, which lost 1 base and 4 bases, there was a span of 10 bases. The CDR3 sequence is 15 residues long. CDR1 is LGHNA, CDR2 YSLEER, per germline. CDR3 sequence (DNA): TGCGCCAGCAGCCAAGGGGGGAAGTATAATGAAAAACTGTTTTTT. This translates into CASSQGGKYNEKLFF.

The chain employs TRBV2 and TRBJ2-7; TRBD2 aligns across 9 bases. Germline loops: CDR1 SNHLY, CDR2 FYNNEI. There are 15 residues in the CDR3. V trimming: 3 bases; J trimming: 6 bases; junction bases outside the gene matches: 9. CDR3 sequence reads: CASSDGLGLAREQYF. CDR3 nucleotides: TGTGCCAGCAGTGATGGGTTGGGACTAGCACGCGAGCAGTACTTC.

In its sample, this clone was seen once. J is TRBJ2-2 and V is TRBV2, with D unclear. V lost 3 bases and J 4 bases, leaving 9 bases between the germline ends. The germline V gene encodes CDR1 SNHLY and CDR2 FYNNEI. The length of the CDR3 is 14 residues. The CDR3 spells CASSEVWRTGELFF. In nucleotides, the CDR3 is TGTGCCAGCAGTGAGGTATGGCGCACCGGGGAGCTGTTTTTT.

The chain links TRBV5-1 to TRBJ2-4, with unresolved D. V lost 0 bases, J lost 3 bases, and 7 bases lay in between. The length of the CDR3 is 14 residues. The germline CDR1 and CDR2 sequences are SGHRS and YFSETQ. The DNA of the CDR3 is TGCGCCAGCAGCTTGGAAGGTTACAAAAACATTCAGTACTTC. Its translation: CASSLEGYKNIQYF.

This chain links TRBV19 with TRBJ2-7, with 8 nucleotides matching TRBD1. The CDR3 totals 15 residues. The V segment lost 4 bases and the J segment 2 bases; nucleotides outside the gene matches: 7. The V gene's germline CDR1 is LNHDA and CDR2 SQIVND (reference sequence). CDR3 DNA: TGTGCCAGTAGTAAGACAGGGGATCGAACCTACGAGCAGTACTTC. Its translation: CASSKTGDRTYEQYF.

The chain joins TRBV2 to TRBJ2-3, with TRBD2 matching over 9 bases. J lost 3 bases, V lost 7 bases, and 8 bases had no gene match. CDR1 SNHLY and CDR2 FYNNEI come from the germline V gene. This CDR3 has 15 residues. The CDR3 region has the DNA TGTGCCAGCAACACAGGGGCGGGAGGGACAGATACGCAGTATTTT. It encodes CASNTGAGGTDTQYF.

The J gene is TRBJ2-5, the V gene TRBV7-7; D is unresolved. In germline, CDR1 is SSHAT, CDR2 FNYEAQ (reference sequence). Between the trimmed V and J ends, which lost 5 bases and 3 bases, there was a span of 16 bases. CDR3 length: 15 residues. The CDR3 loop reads CASSQTGSQKETQYF. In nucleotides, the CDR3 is TGTGCCAGCAGCCAGACCGGGTCCCAAAAAGAGACCCAGTACTTC. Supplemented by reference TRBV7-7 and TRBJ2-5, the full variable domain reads GAGVSQSPRYKVTKRGQDVTLRCDPISSHATLYWYQQALGQGPEFLTYFNYEAQPDKSGLPSDRFSAERPEGSISTLTIQRTEQRDSAMYRCASSQTGSQKETQYFGPGTRLLVL.

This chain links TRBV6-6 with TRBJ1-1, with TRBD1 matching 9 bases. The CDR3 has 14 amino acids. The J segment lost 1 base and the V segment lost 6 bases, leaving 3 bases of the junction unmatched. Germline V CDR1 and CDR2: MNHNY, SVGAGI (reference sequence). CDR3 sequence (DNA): TGTGCCAGCAGACGGGACAGGGAGAACACTGAAGCTTTCTTT. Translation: CASRRDRENTEAFF.

CDR3 amino acids: CASSSPRGAEAFF. DNA for the CDR3: TGTGCCAGCAGCTCCCCGCGGGGCGCTGAAGCTTTCTTT. The chain has TRBV7-9 and TRBJ1-1; perhaps TRBD1 as D (5 bases). V was cut by 4 bases and J by 6 bases, with 12 bases left in between. Germline V gene data show CDR1 as SEHNR and CDR2 as FQNEAQ (reference sequence). This CDR3 has 13 amino acids.

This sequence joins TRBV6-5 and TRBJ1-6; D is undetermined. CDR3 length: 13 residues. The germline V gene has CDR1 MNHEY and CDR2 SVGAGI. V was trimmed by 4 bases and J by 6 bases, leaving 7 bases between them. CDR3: CASSSRFNSPLHF. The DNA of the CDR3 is TGTGCCAGCAGTTCCCGCTTTAATTCACCCCTCCACTTT.

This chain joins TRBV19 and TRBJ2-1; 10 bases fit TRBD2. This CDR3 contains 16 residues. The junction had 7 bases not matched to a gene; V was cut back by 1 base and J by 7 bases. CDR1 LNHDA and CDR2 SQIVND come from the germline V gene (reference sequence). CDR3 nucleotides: TGTGCCAGTAGTATAGTAGCAGCGGGGGGGCCTAATGAGCAGTTCTTC. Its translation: CASSIVAAGGPNEQFF.

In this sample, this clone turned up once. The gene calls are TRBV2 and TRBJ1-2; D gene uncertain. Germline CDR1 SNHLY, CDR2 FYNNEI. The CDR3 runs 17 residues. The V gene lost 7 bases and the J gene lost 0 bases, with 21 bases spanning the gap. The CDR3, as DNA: TGTGCCAGCAAACTCGTCTACGAGGCAGACCCTAACTATGGCTACACCTTC. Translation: CASKLVYEADPNYGYTF.

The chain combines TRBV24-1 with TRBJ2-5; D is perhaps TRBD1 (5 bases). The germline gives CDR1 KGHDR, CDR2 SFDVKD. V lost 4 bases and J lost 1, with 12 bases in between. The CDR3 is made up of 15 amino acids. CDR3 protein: CATSDSTVLQETQYF. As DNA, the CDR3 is TGTGCCACCAGTGACTCGACAGTACTCCAAGAGACCCAGTACTTC.

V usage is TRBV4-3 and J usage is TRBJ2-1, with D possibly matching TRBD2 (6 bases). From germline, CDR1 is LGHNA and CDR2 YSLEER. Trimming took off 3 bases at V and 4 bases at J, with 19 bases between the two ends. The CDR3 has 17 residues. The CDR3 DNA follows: TGCGCCAGCAGCCATTACCCCGCAGTTGGGGGGTACAATGAGCAGTTCTTC. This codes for CASSHYPAVGGYNEQFF.

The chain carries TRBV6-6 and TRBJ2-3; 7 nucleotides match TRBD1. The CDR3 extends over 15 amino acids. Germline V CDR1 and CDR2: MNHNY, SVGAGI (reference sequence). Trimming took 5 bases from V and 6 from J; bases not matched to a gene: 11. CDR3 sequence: CASSPMGRGTDTQYF. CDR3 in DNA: TGTGCCAGCAGTCCAATGGGCAGGGGGACGGATACGCAGTATTTT.